The 18 T cell receptor beta chains below come from one sample, sequenced in a study of blood T cell repertoires in COVID-19. Generated by immunoSEQ multiplex PCR, the TCRdb table keeps only in-frame clones and is missing some. The sample has some 8,000 clones; roughly 80% are singletons. Input material: peripheral blood. The origin of the receptors is a human donor with active COVID-19. The donor label of this sample is uncertain.

CDR3 loop: CASSYGSNGYTF. Written as DNA, the CDR3 is TGTGCCAGCAGCTACGGTTCTAATGGCTACACCTTC. The chain combines TRBV11-3 with TRBJ1-2, with no clear D. Trimming pared 4 bases from V and 6 bases from J, leaving 9 bases between. The CDR3 loop spans 12 amino acids. Germline V gene sequence: CDR1 SGHNT, CDR2 YENEEA. Based on the CDR3 plus reference TRBV11-3 and TRBJ1-2, the full variable domain is EAGVVQSPRYKIIEKKQPVAFWCNPISGHNTLYWYLQNLGQGPELLIRYENEEAVDDSQLPKDRFSAERLKGVDSTLKIQPAELGDSAVYLCASSYGSNGYTFGSGTRLTVV.

The chain uses TRBV11-1 and TRBJ1-1, with a possible D match to TRBD1 (5 bases). This CDR3 region has 15 residues. The germline CDR1 and CDR2 sequences are SGHAT and FQDESV (reference sequence). Trimming cost V 5 bases and J 1 base, with 14 bases left between them. CDR3 coding DNA: TGTGCCAGCAGCCAAAGGGGAAGGGGGAACACTGAAGCTTTCTTT. Its translation is CASSQRGRGNTEAFF. Full variable domain (missing parts from reference TRBV11-1 and TRBJ1-1): EAEVAQSPRYKITEKSQAVAFWCDPISGHATLYWYRQILGQGPELLVQFQDESVVDDSQLPKDRFSAERLKGVDSTLKIQPAELGDSAMYLCASSQRGRGNTEAFFGQGTRLTVV.

The chain uses TRBV11-3 and TRBJ2-7; 7 nucleotides align to TRBD1. CDR1 and CDR2 (germline): SGHNT, YENEEA. The CDR3 covers 14 residues. The J segment lost 3 bases and the V segment lost 4 bases, leaving 6 bases of the junction unmatched. CDR3 residues: CASSSSGTDYEQYF. The CDR3 DNA is TGTGCCAGCAGCTCCTCCGGGACAGACTACGAGCAGTACTTC.

The chain joins TRBV6-2 or TRBV6-3 to TRBJ1-2; D not certain. Germline values: CDR1 MNHEY, CDR2 SVGEGT. The CDR3 contains 13 residues. V was trimmed by 2 bases and J by 7 bases, leaving 11 bases between them. CDR3 protein: CASSYDPRVGYTF. CDR3 nucleotide sequence: TGTGCCAGCAGTTACGACCCCCGGGTTGGCTACACCTTC.

This chain links TRBV11-2 with TRBJ2-1; the D is unclear. Germline V gene sequence: CDR1 SGHAT, CDR2 FQNNGV. Trimming took off 6 bases at V and 8 bases at J, with 11 bases between the two ends. This CDR3 spans 12 amino acids. CDR3 nucleotide sequence: TGTGCCAGCAGGCCAGGCCCTGATGAGCAGTTCTTC. Translated: CASRPGPDEQFF. Full variable domain (remainder filled in from reference TRBV11-2 and TRBJ2-1): EAGVAQSPRYKIIEKRQSVAFWCNPISGHATLYWYQQILGQGPKLLIQFQNNGVVDDSQLPKDRFSAERLKGVDSTLKIQPAKLEDSAVYLCASRPGPDEQFFGPGTRLTVL.

The V and J genes are TRBV7-8 and TRBJ1-1; D is perhaps TRBD1 (5 bases). The CDR3 loop spans 14 amino acids. Trimming took 2 bases from V and 3 from J, leaving 10 bases between them. Germline V gene data show CDR1 as SGHVS and CDR2 as FQNEAQ. CDR3 protein: CASSLRGSDTEAFF. CDR3 coding DNA: TGTGCCAGCAGCTTACGGGGGTCCGACACTGAAGCTTTCTTT. Using reference TRBV7-8 and TRBJ1-1 for the parts outside the CDR3, the full variable domain is GAGVSQSPRYKVAKRGQDVALRCDPISGHVSLFWYQQALGQGPEFLTYFQNEAQLDKSGLPSDRFFAERPEGSVSTLKIQRTQQEDSAVYLCASSLRGSDTEAFFGQGTRLTVV.

The rearrangement uses TRBV19 and TRBJ2-1; D possibly corresponds to TRBD2 (5 bases). V shed 5 bases and J shed 3 bases, with 20 bases lying between them. Per the germline V gene, CDR1 is LNHDA and CDR2 is SQIVND (reference sequence). CDR3 length: 17 amino acids. The CDR3 here is CASSLGGLGINYNEQFF. CDR3 DNA sequence: TGTGCCAGTAGTCTCGGTGGTCTCGGGATTAACTACAATGAGCAGTTCTTC.

The J gene is TRBJ2-2, the V gene TRBV6-4; TRBD1 matches at 9 bases. Germline CDR1 MRHNA, CDR2 SNTAGT. V lost 6 bases, J lost 5 bases, and 4 bases stayed unmatched. CDR3 length: 14 residues. The CDR3 nucleotides read TGTGCCAGCAGACAGGGGGCCGAAACCGGGGAGCTGTTTTTT. It yields the protein CASRQGAETGELFF.

The chain has TRBV7-6 and TRBJ2-7; a possible D gene is TRBD2 (5 bases). Deletions cut 5 bases from V and 3 bases from J, with 17 bases between. The CDR3 has 15 amino acids. From germline, CDR1 is SGHVS and CDR2 FNYEAQ. CDR3 protein: CASSREPVGNYEQYF. The CDR3 DNA sequence: TGTGCCAGCAGCCGAGAGCCAGTCGGGAACTACGAGCAGTACTTC.

The chain links TRBV6-2 or TRBV6-3 to TRBJ2-2; TRBD2 aligns across 7 bases. V trimming: 5 bases; J trimming: 0 bases; junction bases outside the gene matches: 3. This CDR3 is 15 amino acids long. Germline V gives CDR1 MNHEY, CDR2 SVGEGT. CDR3 DNA: TGTGCCAGCAGTACGCGGGAGACGAACACCGGGGAGCTGTTTTTT. As protein: CASSTRETNTGELFF.

The rearrangement links TRBV6-2 or TRBV6-3 to TRBJ2-6; D remains unclear. The CDR3 length is 18 residues. V was shortened by 0 bases and J by 0 bases, with 12 bases between the two germline ends. Germline V gene sequence: CDR1 MNHEY, CDR2 SVGEGT. The CDR3 DNA reads TGTGCCAGCAGTTACTCGCCGAGCGCCCCCTCTGGGGCCAACGTCCTGACTTTC. It yields the protein CASSYSPSAPSGANVLTF.

This rearrangement joins TRBV7-2 to TRBJ2-1; TRBD2 might be the D (6 bases). V was shortened by 1 base and J by 0 bases, with 13 bases between the two germline ends. This CDR3 contains 17 residues. Germline CDR1 reads SGHTA; CDR2 reads FQGNSA. CDR3 protein: CASSLDSGPSSYNEQFF. In DNA, the CDR3 is TGTGCCAGCAGCTTAGACAGCGGGCCGAGCTCCTACAATGAGCAGTTCTTC.

The chain links TRBV3-1 (or the pseudogene TRBV3-2) to TRBJ1-1; no definite D call. The CDR3 is 15 residues long. CDR1 is LGHDT and CDR2 is YNNKEL in the germline V gene (reference sequence). Trimming cost V 3 bases and J 0 bases, with 11 bases left between them. The CDR3 nucleotides are TGTGCCAGCAGCCACAAGACAAGTATGAACACTGAAGCTTTCTTT. Translation: CASSHKTSMNTEAFF.

The chain joins TRBV5-5 to TRBJ2-3, with D unclear. CDR1 is SGHKS and CDR2 is YYEKEE in the germline V gene (reference sequence). The CDR3 contains 12 residues. V was trimmed by 4 bases and J by 7 bases, leaving 10 bases between them. The CDR3 DNA reads as TGTGCCAGCAGCGATCAAGCGTATACGCAGTATTTT. Translating gives CASSDQAYTQYF.

V gene TRBV19 combines with J gene TRBJ2-7; TRBD2 is a possible D gene (6 bases). Trimming took off 7 bases at V and 4 bases at J, with 20 bases between the two ends. CDR1 LNHDA and CDR2 SQIVND come from the germline V gene (reference sequence). This CDR3 contains 15 residues. CDR3 sequence reads: CASTPYGGGGYEQYF. DNA for the CDR3: TGTGCCAGTACCCCTTACGGGGGAGGTGGGTACGAGCAGTACTTC.

The rearrangement uses TRBV6-5 and TRBJ2-5; TRBD2 matches at 7 bases. Germline values: CDR1 MNHEY, CDR2 SVGAGI. The CDR3 is made up of 13 amino acids. Trimming cost V 0 bases and J 5 bases; bases outside gene matches: 0. The DNA for the CDR3 is TGTGCCAGCAGTTACTCGGGAGGGGAGACCCAGTACTTC. It encodes CASSYSGGETQYF.

This chain connects TRBV7-6 to TRBJ2-7, with a weak D call TRBD1 (5 bases). CDR1 and CDR2 from the germline V gene are SGHVS and FNYEAQ. The CDR3 length is 15 residues. V lost 5 bases and J 0 bases, leaving 14 bases between the germline ends. The CDR3 loop is CASSPRQRASYEQYF. The CDR3 coding sequence is TGTGCCAGCAGCCCGCGACAGCGAGCCTCCTACGAGCAGTACTTC.

This chain joins TRBV4-1 and TRBJ2-1; 10 nucleotides agree with TRBD2. The CDR3 contains 16 residues. CDR1 is MGHRA and CDR2 is YSYEKL in the germline V gene. The J segment lost 8 bases and the V segment lost 0 bases, leaving 7 bases of the junction unmatched. The CDR3 DNA reads as TGCGCCAGCAGCCAAGAGGGAGCGGGAGGGGCCGATGAGCAGTTCTTC. This codes for CASSQEGAGGADEQFF.